The 30 T cell receptor beta chains in this list originate from one sample, sequenced in a study of beta chain features in type 1 diabetes. Expressed TCRB transcripts got sequenced, as all isolated RNA was reverse transcribed. This table comes from immunoSEQ multiplex PCR, and its TCRdb copy is limited to in-frame clones, with some not included. The sample yields 200,000 to 250,000 clones, about 63% seen once. Specimen: naive CD4+ T cells from blood. Every receptor here comes from a man under 40 in good health.

The V and J genes are TRBV29-1 and TRBJ2-1, with 7 bases lining up with TRBD2. Per germline, CDR1 SQVTM and CDR2 ANQGSEA. V shed 2 bases and J 7 bases; nucleotides not matched to a gene: 8. CDR3 length equals 14 residues. The DNA of the CDR3 is TGCAGCGTTGAAAGGACGCGGGGGAGGAATGAGCAGTTCTTC. Encoded protein: CSVERTRGRNEQFF.

Only one count was recorded for this clone. V and J are TRBV30 and TRBJ2-7; possibly TRBD1 for D (5 bases). Trimming took 2 bases from V and 2 from J, leaving 10 bases between them. The CDR3 is 13 residues long. Germline V gene data show CDR1 as GTSNPN and CDR2 as SVGIG (reference sequence). The CDR3 DNA follows: TGTGCCTGGAGTCGACAGACCCCCTACGAGCAGTACTTC. The encoded protein is CAWSRQTPYEQYF.

The chain is built from TRBV23-1 and TRBJ2-3; D is undetermined. TRBV23-1 is labeled an ORF, and its function is uncertain. The CDR3 loop spans 16 amino acids. V shed 2 bases and J shed 0 bases, with 12 bases lying between them. The CDR3 spells CASSQGQPLSTDTQYF. The CDR3 nucleotides read TGCGCCAGCAGTCAAGGCCAGCCTCTGAGCACAGATACGCAGTATTTT.

This rearrangement joins TRBV30 to TRBJ2-5, with 10 bases aligning to TRBD2. The CDR3 loop spans 14 amino acids. Trimming took 3 bases from V and 2 from J; bases not matched to a gene: 3. The germline V gene encodes CDR1 GTSNPN and CDR2 SVGIG (reference sequence). DNA of the CDR3: TGTGCCTGGAGGGGGACTAGCGTGCAAGAGACCCAGTACTTC. The encoded protein is CAWRGTSVQETQYF.

The chain uses TRBV28 and TRBJ2-7, with TRBD1 matching over 9 bases. Losses at the gene ends were 5 bases for V and 1 base for J; bases not matched to a gene: 3. The germline gives CDR1 MDHEN, CDR2 SYDVKM. The CDR3 runs to 14 residues. The CDR3 loop reads CASSGTGFSYEQYF. Written as DNA, the CDR3 is TGTGCCAGCAGTGGGACAGGGTTTTCCTACGAGCAGTACTTC.

The chain joins TRBV5-4 to TRBJ1-4; a possible D gene is TRBD1 (6 bases). The CDR3 has 15 residues. Germline CDR1 is SGHNT and CDR2 is YYREEE (reference sequence). Trimming took off 4 bases at V and 5 bases at J, with 15 bases between the two ends. CDR3: CASSVKRGRNEKLFF. The CDR3 DNA reads TGTGCCAGCAGCGTTAAGAGGGGGAGAAATGAAAAACTGTTTTTT.

This clone came up once. The CDR3 spells CASSIRTGTETQYF. CDR3 nucleotides: TGTGCCAGCAGCATCCGGACAGGGACGGAGACCCAGTACTTC. The chain links TRBV9 to TRBJ2-5; 8 bases fit TRBD1. The germline V gene has CDR1 SGDLS and CDR2 YYNGEE. This CDR3 is 14 amino acids long. Trimming at V came to 4 bases and at J to 5 bases, leaving 7 bases not matched to a gene.

The V and J genes are TRBV30 and TRBJ2-7, with TRBD2 identical over 13 bases. CDR3 length: 14 residues. Looked up from germline, CDR1 is GTSNPN and CDR2 is SVGIG (reference sequence). With V trimmed by 8 bases and J by 0 bases, 4 bases remained unmatched. The DNA of the CDR3 is TGTGCCGGGGGACTAGCGGGGAGCTCCTACGAGCAGTACTTC. The encoded protein is CAGGLAGSSYEQYF.

The chain is built from TRBV1 and TRBJ2-4. TRBV1 is listed as a pseudogene. The CDR3 length is 14 residues. The CDR3 sequence is CTSSPRLGTHIQYF. CDR3 in DNA: TGCACCAGCAGTCCCCGTTTAGGGACCCACATTCAGTACTTC.

The V call is TRBV30, the J call TRBJ2-6; D tentatively reads TRBD1 or TRBD2 (5 bases each). From germline, CDR1 is GTSNPN and CDR2 SVGIG (reference sequence). The CDR3 totals 18 residues. Trimming stripped 2 bases from V and 2 bases from J, with 19 bases between. Here the CDR3 DNA reads TGTGCCTGGAGTTCCGTGAGGGGTTTCCCTACTGGGGCCAACGTCCTGACTTTC. It specifies CAWSSVRGFPTGANVLTF.

The V gene is TRBV7-6, the J gene TRBJ1-6; 10 bases fit TRBD1. Per germline, CDR1 SGHVS and CDR2 FNYEAQ. The CDR3 consists of 16 residues. The V and J ends lost 4 bases and 5 bases, in that order; junction bases with no gene match: 5. The CDR3 sequence: CASSSGTGVNNSPLHF. DNA for the CDR3: TGTGCCAGCAGCTCCGGGACAGGGGTTAATAATTCACCCCTCCACTTT.

V and J are TRBV2 and TRBJ2-2; tentatively, D is TRBD1 (5 bases). Germline assignment: CDR1 SNHLY and CDR2 FYNNEI. The CDR3 length is 14 residues. Deletions cut 6 bases from V and 2 bases from J, with 10 bases between. CDR3 amino acids: CASRPGINTGELFF. The CDR3 DNA is TGTGCCAGCAGGCCAGGGATTAACACCGGGGAGCTGTTTTTT.

This chain joins TRBV25-1 and TRBJ2-7, with D hard to call. The germline V gene has CDR1 MGHDK and CDR2 SYGVNS. V was clipped by 0 bases and J by 6 bases, with 6 bases between them. The CDR3 runs 12 residues. For the CDR3, the DNA is TGTGCCAGCAGTGAATACCCGTTCGAGCAGTACTTC. As protein: CASSEYPFEQYF.

A few counts support this clone. Other nucleotide sequences from this sample produce the same CDR3. The V call is TRBV29-1, the J call TRBJ2-7; D may be TRBD1 (6 bases). The CDR3 contains 12 residues. In germline, CDR1 is SQVTM, CDR2 ANQGSEA. V lost 7 bases and J 0 bases, leaving 10 bases between the germline ends. Written as DNA, the CDR3 is TGCAGCGCGAGGACAGCCTCCTACGAGCAGTACTTC. Protein product: CSARTASYEQYF.

The chain is built from TRBV29-1 and TRBJ2-4; D gene uncertain. Trimming pared 4 bases from V and 7 bases from J, leaving 14 bases between. Looked up from germline, CDR1 is SQVTM and CDR2 is ANQGSEA. This CDR3 comprises 13 residues. The CDR3, as DNA: TGCAGCGTTGGGGCCCGTTTGGGGAACATTCAGTACTTC. This encodes CSVGARLGNIQYF.

V usage is TRBV7-2 and J usage is TRBJ2-7; 9 bases match TRBD1. The junction had 15 bases not matched to a gene; V was cut back by 6 bases and J by 9 bases. Per the germline V gene, CDR1 is SGHTA and CDR2 is FQGNSA. This CDR3 is built from 15 residues. CDR3 sequence reads: CASSLTPGQGARQYF. CDR3 coding DNA: TGTGCCAGCAGTTTAACCCCGGGACAGGGAGCGAGGCAGTACTTC.

The chain joins TRBV15 to TRBJ2-3; no definite D call. This CDR3 has 17 residues. The germline gives CDR1 LNHNV, CDR2 YYDKDF (reference sequence). V lost 0 bases to trimming and J lost 4 bases, with 17 bases between them. The chain's CDR3 is CATSRDQWQYLADTQYF. CDR3 sequence (DNA): TGTGCCACCAGCAGAGATCAGTGGCAGTATTTGGCAGATACGCAGTATTTT.

This chain connects TRBV29-1 to TRBJ1-5; 9 nucleotides match TRBD1. CDR1 is SQVTM and CDR2 is ANQGSEA in the germline V gene. J gave up 4 bases and V 7 bases, and 17 bases lay outside the gene matches. The CDR3 has 17 amino acids. The CDR3 nucleotides are TGCAGCGCCCTGGGGCTGGGACAGGGTGTATGTAATCAGCCCCAGCATTTT. Its protein is CSALGLGQGVCNQPQHF.

The J gene is TRBJ2-3, the V gene TRBV5-5; D is uncertain. Germline CDR1 is SGHKS and CDR2 is YYEKEE (reference sequence). CDR3 size: 13 residues. V was clipped by 0 bases and J by 0 bases, with 2 bases between them. The CDR3 DNA reads TGTGCCAGCAGCTTGGCCAGCACAGATACGCAGTATTTT. Translated: CASSLASTDTQYF. The full variable domain, rest sourced from reference TRBV5-5 and TRBJ2-3, is DAGVTQSPTHLIKTRGQQVTLRCSPISGHKSVSWYQQVLGQGPQFIFQYYEKEERGRGNFPDRFSARQFPNYSSELNVNALLLGDSALYLCASSLASTDTQYFGPGTRLTVL.

This clone occurred a few times. V and J are TRBV14 and TRBJ2-1; 9 bases agree with TRBD2. J was trimmed by 5 bases and V by 5 bases; bases with no gene match: 7. Germline loops: CDR1 SGHDN, CDR2 FVKESK. The CDR3 contains 15 residues. For the CDR3, the DNA is TGTGCCAGCAGCGTCGGACTAGCGAAGAACAATGAGCAGTTCTTC. Amino acid sequence: CASSVGLAKNNEQFF.

This chain uses TRBV4-3 with TRBJ2-7; TRBD2 is a possible D gene (6 bases). This CDR3 contains 15 residues. Trimming removed 1 base from V and 0 bases from J, with 10 bases in between. The germline V gene encodes CDR1 LGHNA and CDR2 YSLEER. The CDR3: CASSQAGEISYEQYF. Written as DNA, the CDR3 is TGCGCCAGCAGCCAAGCGGGAGAGATCTCCTACGAGCAGTACTTC.

The gene calls are TRBV25-1 and TRBJ2-7, with TRBD1 identical over 7 bases. Germline CDR1 and CDR2: MGHDK and SYGVNS. The CDR3 length is 13 residues. V trimming: 5 bases; J trimming: 3 bases; junction bases outside the gene matches: 4. The CDR3 coding sequence is TGTGCCAGCAGTAGAACAGGGGACTACGAGCAGTACTTC. As protein: CASSRTGDYEQYF.

On this clone itself: This specimen includes other DNA sequences encoding the same CDR3. V gene TRBV29-1 combines with J gene TRBJ2-1; 9 nucleotides line up with TRBD1. Germline assignment: CDR1 SQVTM and CDR2 ANQGSEA. Trimming cost V 7 bases and J 3 bases; bases outside gene matches: 4. The CDR3 runs 13 residues. CDR3 region: CSARDRVYNEQFF. The CDR3 DNA reads TGCAGCGCCCGGGACAGGGTCTACAATGAGCAGTTCTTC.

Concerning this clone itself: This CDR3 is also generated by other DNA sequences in the sample. The CDR3 sequence is CAWSVRGRETQYF. The CDR3 DNA reads TGTGCCTGGAGTGTACGGGGACGAGAGACCCAGTACTTC. The gene calls are TRBV30 and TRBJ2-5; D possibly uses TRBD1 or TRBD2 (5 bases each). The V gene lost 0 bases and the J gene lost 4 bases, with 9 bases spanning the gap. The CDR3 covers 13 residues. Germline V gene sequence: CDR1 GTSNPN, CDR2 SVGIG (reference sequence).

The chain employs TRBV7-2 and TRBJ2-3; no firm D call. The germline V gene encodes CDR1 SGHTA and CDR2 FQGNSA. The CDR3 is 13 amino acids. The V end lost 5 bases, the J end lost 5 bases, and 11 bases lay between the germline ends. The CDR3 DNA sequence: TGTGCCAGCAGCCCCCTTCGGGTAGATACGCAGTATTTT. Its translation is CASSPLRVDTQYF.

This clone was found a few times. The genes are TRBV29-1 and TRBJ2-7; no reliable D call. V lost 5 bases, J lost 1 base, and 15 bases lay in between. Looked up from germline, CDR1 is SQVTM and CDR2 is ANQGSEA. This CDR3 has 14 amino acids. In nucleotides, the CDR3 is TGCAGCGTTTATACCCTCGGCGGTTCCTACGAGCAGTACTTC. Translating it yields CSVYTLGGSYEQYF.

The V gene is TRBV10-3, the J gene TRBJ2-7, with TRBD1 as a possible D gene (5 bases). This CDR3 has 13 residues. The germline gives CDR1 ENHRY, CDR2 SYGVKD. V lost 9 bases, J lost 2 bases, and 14 bases lay in between. The CDR3 is CAISEVQAYEQYF. The CDR3, as DNA: TGTGCCATTTCAGAGGTACAGGCCTACGAGCAGTACTTC.

This clone was seen once. This chain connects TRBV30 to TRBJ1-1, with D possibly matching TRBD1 (6 bases). V lost 1 base, J lost 11 bases, and 17 bases lay in between. This CDR3 is 13 amino acids long. The germline V gene has CDR1 GTSNPN and CDR2 SVGIG (reference sequence). CDR3 loop: CAWSGQVSEEAFF. CDR3 DNA: TGTGCCTGGAGTGGACAGGTGTCGGAAGAGGCTTTCTTT.

The genes are TRBV6-1 and TRBJ2-3; possibly TRBD2 for D (5 bases). Germline CDR1 and CDR2: MNHNS and SASEGT. V was clipped by 2 bases and J by 8 bases, with 11 bases between them. This CDR3 has 13 amino acids. CDR3 protein: CASSESSGSTQYF. The CDR3 coding sequence is TGTGCCAGCAGTGAATCCAGCGGAAGTACGCAGTATTTT.

Notes on this clone: Other DNA sequences of this sample code for an identical CDR3. This rearrangement joins TRBV29-1 to TRBJ2-2; 7 bases fit TRBD2. CDR3 length: 13 amino acids. Unmatched junction bases numbered 1, after V lost 4 bases and J lost 2 bases. The V gene's germline CDR1 is SQVTM and CDR2 ANQGSEA. The CDR3, as DNA: TGCAGCGTTGGACTAGCCAACACCGGGGAGCTGTTTTTT. Protein: CSVGLANTGELFF.